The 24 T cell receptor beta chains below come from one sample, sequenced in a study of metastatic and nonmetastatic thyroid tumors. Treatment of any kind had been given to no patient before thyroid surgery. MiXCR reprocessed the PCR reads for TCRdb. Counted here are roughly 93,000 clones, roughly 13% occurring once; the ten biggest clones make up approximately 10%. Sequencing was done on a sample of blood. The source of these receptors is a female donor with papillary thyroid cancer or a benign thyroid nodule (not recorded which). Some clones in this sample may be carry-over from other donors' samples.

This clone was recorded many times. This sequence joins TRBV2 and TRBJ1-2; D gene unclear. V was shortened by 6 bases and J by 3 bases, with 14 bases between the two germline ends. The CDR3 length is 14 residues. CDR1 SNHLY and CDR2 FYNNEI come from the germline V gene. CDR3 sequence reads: CASSLLNVDYGYTF. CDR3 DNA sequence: TGTGCCAGCAGCCTTCTCAATGTGGACTATGGCTACACCTTC. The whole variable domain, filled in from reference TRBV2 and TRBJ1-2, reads EPEVTQTPSHQVTQMGQEVILRCVPISNHLYFYWYRQILGQKVEFLVSFYNNEISEKSEIFDDQFSVERPDGSNFTLKIRSTKLEDSAMYFCASSLLNVDYGYTFGSGTRLTVV.

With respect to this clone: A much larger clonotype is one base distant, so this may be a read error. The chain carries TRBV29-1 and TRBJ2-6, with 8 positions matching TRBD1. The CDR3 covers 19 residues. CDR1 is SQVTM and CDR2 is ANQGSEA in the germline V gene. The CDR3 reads CSVIPGQASLGSGANVMTF. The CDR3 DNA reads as TGCAGCGTAATTCCGGGACAGGCGTCACTAGGCTCTGGGGCCAACGTCATGACTTTC.

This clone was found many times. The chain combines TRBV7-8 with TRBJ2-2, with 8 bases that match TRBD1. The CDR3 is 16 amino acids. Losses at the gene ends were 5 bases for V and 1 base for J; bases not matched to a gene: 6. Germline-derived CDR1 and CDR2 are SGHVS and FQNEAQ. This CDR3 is CASSPRTGLNTGELFF. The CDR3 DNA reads TGTGCCAGCAGCCCCCGGACAGGGCTGAACACCGGGGAGCTGTTTTTT. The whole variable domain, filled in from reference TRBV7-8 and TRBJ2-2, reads GAGVSQSPRYKVAKRGQDVALRCDPISGHVSLFWYQQALGQGPEFLTYFQNEAQLDKSGLPSDRFFAERPEGSVSTLKIQRTQQEDSAVYLCASSPRTGLNTGELFFGEGSRLTVL.

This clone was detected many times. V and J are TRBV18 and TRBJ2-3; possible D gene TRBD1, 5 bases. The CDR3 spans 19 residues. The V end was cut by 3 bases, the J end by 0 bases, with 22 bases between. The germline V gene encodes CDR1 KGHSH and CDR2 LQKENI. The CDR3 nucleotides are TGTGCCAGCTCACCCCACGGTCCTGGGGCCTGGGCTAGCACAGATACGCAGTATTTT. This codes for CASSPHGPGAWASTDTQYF.

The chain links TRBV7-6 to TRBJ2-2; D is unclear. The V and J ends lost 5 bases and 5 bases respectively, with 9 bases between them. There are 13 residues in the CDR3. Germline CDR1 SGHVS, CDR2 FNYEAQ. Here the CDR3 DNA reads TGTGCCAGCAGCCGAGTGTCGACCGGGGAGCTGTTTTTT. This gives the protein CASSRVSTGELFF. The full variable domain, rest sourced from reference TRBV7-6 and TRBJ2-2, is GAGVSQSPRYKVTKRGQDVALRCDPISGHVSLYWYRQALGQGPEFLTYFNYEAQQDKSGLPNDRFSAERPEGSISTLTIQRTEQRDSAMYRCASSRVSTGELFFGEGSRLTVL.

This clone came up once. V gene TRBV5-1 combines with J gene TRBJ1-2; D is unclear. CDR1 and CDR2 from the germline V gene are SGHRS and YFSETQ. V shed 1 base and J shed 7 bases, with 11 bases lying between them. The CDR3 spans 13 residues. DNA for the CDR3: TGCGCCAGCAGCTTGTGGGCATGCCTTGGCTACACCTTC. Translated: CASSLWACLGYTF.

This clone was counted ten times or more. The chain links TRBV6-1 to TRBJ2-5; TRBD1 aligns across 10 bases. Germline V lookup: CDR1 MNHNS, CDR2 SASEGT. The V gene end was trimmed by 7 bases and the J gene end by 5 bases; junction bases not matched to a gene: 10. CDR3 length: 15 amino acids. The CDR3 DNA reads TGTGCCAGCACCGCGGACAGGGGGGCGCGTGAGACCCAGTACTTC. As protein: CASTADRGARETQYF.

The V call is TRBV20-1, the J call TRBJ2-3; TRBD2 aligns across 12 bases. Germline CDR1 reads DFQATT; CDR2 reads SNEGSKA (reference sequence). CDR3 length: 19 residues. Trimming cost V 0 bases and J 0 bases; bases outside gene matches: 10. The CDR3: CSARDPTSGGVSSTDTQYF. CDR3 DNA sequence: TGCAGTGCTAGAGATCCGACTAGCGGGGGAGTTTCTAGCACAGATACGCAGTATTTT.

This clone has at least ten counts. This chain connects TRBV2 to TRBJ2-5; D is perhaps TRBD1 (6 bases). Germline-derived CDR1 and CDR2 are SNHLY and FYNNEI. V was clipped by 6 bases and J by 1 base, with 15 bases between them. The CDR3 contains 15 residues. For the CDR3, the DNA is TGTGCCAGCAGAATCAGGGGATGGGGCCAAGAGACCCAGTACTTC. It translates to CASRIRGWGQETQYF.

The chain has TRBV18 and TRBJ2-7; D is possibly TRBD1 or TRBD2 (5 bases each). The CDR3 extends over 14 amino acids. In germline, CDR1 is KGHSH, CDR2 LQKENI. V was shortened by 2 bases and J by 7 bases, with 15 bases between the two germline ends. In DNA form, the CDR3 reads TGTGCCAGCTCACCATCTCGGGACGGGTGGGAGCAGTACTTC. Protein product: CASSPSRDGWEQYF. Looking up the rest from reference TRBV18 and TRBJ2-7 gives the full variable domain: NAGVMQNPRHLVRRRGQEARLRCSPMKGHSHVYWYRQLPEEGLKFMVYLQKENIIDESGMPKERFSAEFPKEGPSILRIQQVVRGDSAAYFCASSPSRDGWEQYFGPGTRLTVT.

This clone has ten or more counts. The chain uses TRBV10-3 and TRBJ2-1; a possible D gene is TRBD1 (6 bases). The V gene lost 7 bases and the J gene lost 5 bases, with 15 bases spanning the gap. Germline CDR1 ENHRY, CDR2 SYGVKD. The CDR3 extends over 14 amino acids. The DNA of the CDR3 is TGTGCCATCAAGTACCGGGACACTAACAATGAGCAGTTCTTC. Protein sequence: CAIKYRDTNNEQFF.

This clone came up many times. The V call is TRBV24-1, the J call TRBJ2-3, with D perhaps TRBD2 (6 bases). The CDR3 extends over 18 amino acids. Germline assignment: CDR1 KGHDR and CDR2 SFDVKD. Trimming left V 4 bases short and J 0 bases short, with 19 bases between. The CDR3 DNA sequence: TGTGCCACCAGTGACCCCGGGATTGGAGGGTCTAGCACAGATACGCAGTATTTT. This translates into CATSDPGIGGSSTDTQYF.

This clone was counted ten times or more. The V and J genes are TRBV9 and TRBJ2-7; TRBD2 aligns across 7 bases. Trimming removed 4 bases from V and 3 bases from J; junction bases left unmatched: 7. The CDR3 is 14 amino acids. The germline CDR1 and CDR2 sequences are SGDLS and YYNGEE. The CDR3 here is CASSPQAGVYEQYF. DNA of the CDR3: TGTGCCAGCAGCCCTCAGGCGGGAGTCTACGAGCAGTACTTC.

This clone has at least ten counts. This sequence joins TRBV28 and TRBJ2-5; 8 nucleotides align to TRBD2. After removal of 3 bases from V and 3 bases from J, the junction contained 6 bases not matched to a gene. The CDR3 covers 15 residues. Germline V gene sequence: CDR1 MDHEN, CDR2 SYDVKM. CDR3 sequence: CASSFLTSGEETQYF. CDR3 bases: TGTGCCAGCAGTTTTCTTACTAGCGGTGAAGAGACCCAGTACTTC.

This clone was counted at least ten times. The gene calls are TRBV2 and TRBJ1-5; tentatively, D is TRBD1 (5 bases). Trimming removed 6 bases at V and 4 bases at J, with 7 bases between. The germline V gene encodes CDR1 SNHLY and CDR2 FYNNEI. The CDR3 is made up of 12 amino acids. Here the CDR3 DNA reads TGTGCCAGCAGCAGGGTTAATCAGCCCCAGCATTTT. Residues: CASSRVNQPQHF.

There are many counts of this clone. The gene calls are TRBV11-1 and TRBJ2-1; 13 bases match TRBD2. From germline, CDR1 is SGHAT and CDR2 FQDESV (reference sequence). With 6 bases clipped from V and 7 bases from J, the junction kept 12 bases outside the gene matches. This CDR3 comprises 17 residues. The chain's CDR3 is CASRYEGGTSGKNEQFF. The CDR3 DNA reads TGTGCCAGCAGATACGAAGGCGGGACTAGCGGGAAAAATGAGCAGTTCTTC.

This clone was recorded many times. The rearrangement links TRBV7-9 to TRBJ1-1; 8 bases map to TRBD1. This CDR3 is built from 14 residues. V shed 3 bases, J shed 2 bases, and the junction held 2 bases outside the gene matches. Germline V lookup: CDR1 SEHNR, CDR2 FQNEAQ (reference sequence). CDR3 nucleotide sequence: TGTGCCAGCAGCTTCGGGACAGGTAACACTGAAGCTTTCTTT. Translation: CASSFGTGNTEAFF.

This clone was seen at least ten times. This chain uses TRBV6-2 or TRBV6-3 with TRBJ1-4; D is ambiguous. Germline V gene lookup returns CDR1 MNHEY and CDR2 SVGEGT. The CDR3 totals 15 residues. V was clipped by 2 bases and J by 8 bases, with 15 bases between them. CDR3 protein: CASSYGSTLGEKLFF. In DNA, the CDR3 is TGTGCCAGCAGTTACGGATCCACGTTGGGGGAAAAACTGTTTTTT.

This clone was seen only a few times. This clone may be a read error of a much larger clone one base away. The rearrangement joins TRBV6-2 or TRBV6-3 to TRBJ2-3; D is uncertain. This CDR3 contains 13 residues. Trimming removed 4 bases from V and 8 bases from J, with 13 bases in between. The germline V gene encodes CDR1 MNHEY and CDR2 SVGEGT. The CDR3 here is CASSLIAPSTQYF. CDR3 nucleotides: TGTGCCAGCAGTTTAATCGCCCCATCTACGCAGTATTTT.

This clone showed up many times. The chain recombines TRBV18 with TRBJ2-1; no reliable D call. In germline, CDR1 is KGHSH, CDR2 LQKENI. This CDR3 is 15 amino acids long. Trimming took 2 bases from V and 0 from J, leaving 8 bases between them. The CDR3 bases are TGTGCCAGCTCACCAGATCAAACCTCCTACAATGAGCAGTTCTTC. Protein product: CASSPDQTSYNEQFF.

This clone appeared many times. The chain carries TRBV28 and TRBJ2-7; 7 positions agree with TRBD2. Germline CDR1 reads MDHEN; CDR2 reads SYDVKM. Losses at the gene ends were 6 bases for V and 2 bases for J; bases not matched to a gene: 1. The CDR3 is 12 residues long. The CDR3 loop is CASSGLAYEQYF. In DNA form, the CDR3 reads TGTGCCAGCAGCGGACTAGCCTACGAGCAGTACTTC. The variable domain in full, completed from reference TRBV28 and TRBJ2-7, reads DVKVTQSSRYLVKRTGEKVFLECVQDMDHENMFWYRQDPGLGLRLIYFSYDVKMKEKGDIPEGYSVSREKKERFSLILESASTNQTSMYLCASSGLAYEQYFGPGTRLTVT.

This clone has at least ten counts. The DNA of the CDR3 is TGTGCCTGGAGTGTTACCAGGGATTATGGCTACACCTTC. Its protein product is CAWSVTRDYGYTF. V gene TRBV30 combines with J gene TRBJ1-2, with D perhaps TRBD1 (5 bases). V was trimmed by 0 bases and J by 5 bases, leaving 10 bases between them. This CDR3 region has 13 residues. Germline loops: CDR1 GTSNPN, CDR2 SVGIG (reference sequence).

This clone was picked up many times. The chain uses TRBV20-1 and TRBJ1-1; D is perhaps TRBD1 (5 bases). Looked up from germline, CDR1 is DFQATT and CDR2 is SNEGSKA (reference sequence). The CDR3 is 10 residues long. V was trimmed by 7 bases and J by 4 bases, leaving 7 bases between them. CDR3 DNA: TGCAGTGGGGGGAGCACTGAAGCTTTCTTT. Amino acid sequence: CSGGSTEAFF.

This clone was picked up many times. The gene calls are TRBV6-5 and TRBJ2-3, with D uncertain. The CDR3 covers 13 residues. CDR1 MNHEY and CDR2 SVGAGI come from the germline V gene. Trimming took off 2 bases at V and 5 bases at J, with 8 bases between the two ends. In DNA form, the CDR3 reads TGTGCCAGCAGTTACAGGGTGGAAGATACGCAGTATTTT. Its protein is CASSYRVEDTQYF.